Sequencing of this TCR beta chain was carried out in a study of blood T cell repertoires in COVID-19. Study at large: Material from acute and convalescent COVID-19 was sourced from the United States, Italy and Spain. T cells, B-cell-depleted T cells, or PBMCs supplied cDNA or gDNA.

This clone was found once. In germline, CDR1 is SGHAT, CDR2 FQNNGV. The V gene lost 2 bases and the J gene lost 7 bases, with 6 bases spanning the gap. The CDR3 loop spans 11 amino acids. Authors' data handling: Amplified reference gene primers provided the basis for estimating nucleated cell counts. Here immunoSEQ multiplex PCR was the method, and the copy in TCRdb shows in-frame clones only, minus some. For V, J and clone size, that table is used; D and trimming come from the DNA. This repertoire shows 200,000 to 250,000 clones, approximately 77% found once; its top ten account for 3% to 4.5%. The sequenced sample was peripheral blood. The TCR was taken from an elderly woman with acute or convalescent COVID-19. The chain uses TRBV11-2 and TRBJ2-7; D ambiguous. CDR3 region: CASSLYGEQYF. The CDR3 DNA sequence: TGTGCCAGCAGCTTATACGGGGAGCAGTACTTC.